This TCR beta chain was sequenced for a study of cytomegalovirus exposure and HLA in healthy donors. Donors were nominally healthy when sampled, though unrecorded immune exposures were likely. Primers for the PCR totalled 60 Vbeta and 13 Jbeta. Method: immunoSEQ multiplex PCR; TCRdb's copy keeps in-frame clones and lacks some. The sample has 150,000 to 250,000 clones, 82% seen once. The sample consisted of PBMCs. The sequence was collected from a boy aged 2 to 10 in good health and CMV-seronegative.

CDR3 bases: TGTGCCAGTAGTATTTTCAGGGGCAGGGGTCAGCCCCAGCATTTT. Amino acids: CASSIFRGRGQPQHF. The chain employs TRBV19 and TRBJ1-5; a possible D gene is TRBD1 (6 bases). Germline-derived CDR1 and CDR2 are LNHDA and SQIVND (reference sequence). CDR3 length: 15 amino acids. Between the trimmed V and J ends, which lost 3 bases and 6 bases, there was a span of 15 bases.